This T cell receptor beta chain was retrieved from a study of T cells in Graves' hyperthyroidism and ophthalmopathy. Note on this clonotype: The target antigen is unknown.

Study results and limitations: In the blood, most expanded thyroid clonotypes above 0.001 appeared as well.

Template material for amplifying TCR beta CDR3 regions consisted of RNA transcripts. The HTBI set primed first-round TCR CDR3 RT-PCR. Via MiXCR, TCRdb re-called the multiplex PCR reads, giving one row per CDR3 protein. The sample has hundreds of thousands of distinct CDR3 sequences, approximately 15% seen once; the top ten hold roughly an eighth. Sequenced input: blood. The origin of this receptor is a woman aged 50 to 65 with Graves' ophthalmopathy.

The chain's CDR3 is CASSRDRDRPTEAFF. CDR3 DNA sequence: TGTGCCAGCAGCCGAGACCGGGACAGGCCCACTGAAGCTTTCTTT. V gene TRBV4-2 combines with J gene TRBJ1-1, with TRBD1 identical over 8 bases. The CDR3 contains 15 residues. Germline V CDR1 and CDR2: LGHNA, YNFKEQ. J gave up 4 bases and V 4 bases, and 8 bases lay outside the gene matches.